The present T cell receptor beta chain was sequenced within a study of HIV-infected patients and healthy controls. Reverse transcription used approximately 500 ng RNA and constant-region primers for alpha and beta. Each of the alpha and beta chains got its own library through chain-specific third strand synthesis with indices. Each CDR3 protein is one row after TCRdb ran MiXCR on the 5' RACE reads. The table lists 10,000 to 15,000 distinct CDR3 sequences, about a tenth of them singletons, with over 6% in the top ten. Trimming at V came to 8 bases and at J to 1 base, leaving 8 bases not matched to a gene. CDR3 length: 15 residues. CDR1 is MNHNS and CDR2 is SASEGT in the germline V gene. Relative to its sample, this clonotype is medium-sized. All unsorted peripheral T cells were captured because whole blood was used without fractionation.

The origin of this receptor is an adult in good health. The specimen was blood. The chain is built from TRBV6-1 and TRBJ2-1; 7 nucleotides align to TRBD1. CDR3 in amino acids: CASGDLGQSYNEQFF. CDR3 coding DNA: TGTGCCAGCGGAGACTTGGGACAGTCCTACAATGAGCAGTTCTTC.